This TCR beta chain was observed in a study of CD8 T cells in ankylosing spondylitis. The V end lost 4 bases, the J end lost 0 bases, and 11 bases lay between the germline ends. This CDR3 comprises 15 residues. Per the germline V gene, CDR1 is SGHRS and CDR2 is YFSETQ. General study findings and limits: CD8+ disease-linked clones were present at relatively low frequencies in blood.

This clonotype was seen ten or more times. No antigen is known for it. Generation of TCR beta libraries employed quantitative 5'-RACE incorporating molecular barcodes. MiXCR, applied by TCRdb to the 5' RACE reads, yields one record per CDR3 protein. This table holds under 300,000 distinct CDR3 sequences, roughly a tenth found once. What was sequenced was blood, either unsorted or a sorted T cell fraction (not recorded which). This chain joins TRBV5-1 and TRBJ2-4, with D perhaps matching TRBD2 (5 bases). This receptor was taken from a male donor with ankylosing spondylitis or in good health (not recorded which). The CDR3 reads CASSPGTGAKNIQYF. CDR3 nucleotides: TGCGCCAGCAGCCCGGGAACCGGAGCCAAAAACATTCAGTACTTC.